Shown below are 5 T cell receptor beta chains from a single sample sequenced in a study of Graves' ophthalmopathy and Graves' hyperthyroidism. Amplified material comprised TCR beta CDR3 regions derived from RNA transcripts. HTBI primers primed a first-round RT-PCR, and a second-round multiplex PCR followed. TCRdb re-derived calls from the multiplex PCR reads in MiXCR, one entry per CDR3 protein. This table holds 500,000 to 700,000 distinct CDR3 sequences, 22% found once. Sample: peripheral blood. These receptors originate from a young woman with stable Graves' hyperthyroidism. Some clones in this sample may be carry-over from other donors' samples.

This clonotype was detected many times. This chain joins TRBV5-4 and TRBJ1-2; D ambiguous. CDR3 length equals 12 residues. Germline CDR1 SGHNT, CDR2 YYREEE (reference sequence). Trimming took off 3 bases at V and 6 bases at J, with 9 bases between the two ends. As DNA, the CDR3 is TGTGCCAGCAGCTCCGATGCCCATGGCTACACCTTC. Its protein is CASSSDAHGYTF.

The chain's CDR3 is CATSRWTSGAPRTQYF. CDR3 coding DNA: TGTGCCACCAGCAGATGGACTAGCGGGGCCCCCCGGACCCAGTACTTC. V gene TRBV15 combines with J gene TRBJ2-5, with TRBD2 matching over 12 bases. V gave up 2 bases and J gave up 7 bases; unmatched junction bases: 8. This CDR3 region has 16 residues. Germline V lookup: CDR1 LNHNV, CDR2 YYDKDF (reference sequence).

This clonotype came up many times. The chain employs TRBV19 and TRBJ1-5; the D gene is possibly TRBD1 (6 bases). Per germline, CDR1 LNHDA and CDR2 SQIVND (reference sequence). This CDR3 spans 15 amino acids. With 3 bases removed from V and 6 bases from J, the gap between germline ends came to 15 bases. The CDR3, as DNA: TGTGCCAGTAGTATCCCAGGGGTAAAGAGTCAGCCCCAGCATTTT. Residues: CASSIPGVKSQPQHF.

In this sample, this clonotype turned up many times. The chain combines TRBV7-8 with TRBJ1-5, with D possibly TRBD1 on 6 matching bases. CDR1 SGHVS and CDR2 FQNEAQ come from the germline V gene. This CDR3 has 14 residues. Between the trimmed V and J ends, which lost 7 bases and 6 bases, there was a span of 16 bases. CDR3 nucleotide sequence: TGTGCCAGCACCCAAGGTCAGGGGAGTCAGCCCCAGCATTTT. This codes for CASTQGQGSQPQHF.

There are many counts of this clonotype. Mismatch with germline at one junction end may stem from a read error. The chain employs TRBV20-1 and TRBJ2-2, with 10 bases aligning to TRBD2. Germline V CDR1 and CDR2: DFQATT, SNEGSKA (reference sequence). The CDR3 is 15 residues long. For the CDR3, the DNA is TGCAGTGCTAGCCCAGCGGGGGGGCGTGTTGGGGAGCTGGTTTTT. Its protein product is CSASPAGGRVGELVF.